The 6 T cell receptor beta chains below come from one sample, sequenced in a study of identifying expanded T cells in peripheral blood. Clones were sequenced by immunoSEQ multiplex PCR, and TCRdb holds only the in-frame ones, with some missing. The sample lists about 90,000 clones; approximately 84% were seen once. The sample comprised blood. The receptors originated from a person aged 18 to 70 in good health.

V usage is TRBV4-1 and J usage is TRBJ1-1; 11 bases are a match to TRBD1. The CDR3 has 17 amino acids. Unmatched junction bases numbered 9, after V lost 1 base and J lost 5 bases. Germline V gene data show CDR1 as MGHRA and CDR2 as YSYEKL. For the CDR3, the DNA is TGCGCCAGCAGCCAAGTGCGCGGGACAGGGGGAAGGACTGAAGCTTTCTTT. It yields the protein CASSQVRGTGGRTEAFF.

The V call is TRBV25-1, the J call TRBJ1-2; D gene uncertain. V was pared by 9 bases and J by 4 bases, with 9 bases between. From germline, CDR1 is MGHDK and CDR2 SYGVNS. The CDR3 loop spans 11 amino acids. DNA for the CDR3: TGTGCCAGTCAGGACCCCTATGGCTACACCTTC. Translated: CASQDPYGYTF.

The chain combines TRBV30 with TRBJ1-2; D perhaps matches TRBD1 (5 bases). Germline values: CDR1 GTSNPN, CDR2 SVGIG (reference sequence). Trimming removed 1 base from V and 6 bases from J, with 12 bases in between. This CDR3 is 13 amino acids long. The CDR3 DNA follows: TGTGCCTGGAGTGCGGGACCGGGGGATGGCTACACCTTC. It codes for CAWSAGPGDGYTF.

This chain uses TRBV30 with TRBJ2-5; tentatively, D is TRBD1 (6 bases). V gave up 4 bases and J gave up 2 bases, with 11 bases separating them. The CDR3 totals 13 residues. Germline assignment: CDR1 GTSNPN and CDR2 SVGIG (reference sequence). CDR3 region: CAWTAGVQETQYF. CDR3 bases: TGTGCCTGGACCGCAGGGGTTCAAGAGACCCAGTACTTC.

The J gene is TRBJ1-5, the V gene TRBV5-8; 7 nucleotides match TRBD1. The CDR3 length is 15 residues. Germline V gene sequence: CDR1 SGHTS, CDR2 YDEGEE. Germline trimming cut 4 bases from V and 6 bases from J; bases unmatched to any gene: 10. CDR3 nucleotide sequence: TGTGCCAGCAGCCGGGGGACAGTCCTTACTCAGCCCCAGCATTTT. Its translation: CASSRGTVLTQPQHF.

This clone was observed a single time. The J gene is TRBJ1-2, the V gene TRBV10-1; the D gene is possibly TRBD1 (6 bases). Trimming removed 0 bases from V and 2 bases from J, with 10 bases in between. The CDR3 loop spans 15 amino acids. Germline assignment: CDR1 WNHNN and CDR2 SYGVQD (reference sequence). CDR3 nucleotides: TGCGCCAGCAGTGAGTCAACAGGGTGGAACTATGGCTACACCTTC. It translates to CASSESTGWNYGYTF.